This T cell receptor beta chain was captured in a study of shared clonotypes between healthy human individuals. Study details: Donors consisted of a couple of women and three men between 18 and 49. General study findings and limits: Enrolling few donors narrowed the genetic and exposure-history diversity that was represented.

Sequenced by immunoSEQ multiplex PCR; TCRdb stores in-frame clones only, minus some. The sample has hundreds of thousands of clones; 70% to 80% are singletons. The CDR3 contains 14 residues. V was cut by 0 bases and J by 0 bases, with 5 bases left in between. Germline CDR1 SGHRS, CDR2 YFSETQ. This clone has more than one count but fewer than ten. Its antigen is not known. The origin of this receptor is a woman in her thirties or forties in good health. Some clones in this sample may be carry-over from other donors' samples. The V call is TRBV5-1, the J call TRBJ2-3; the D is unclear. The specimen sequenced was PBMCs. This CDR3 reads CASSLGSSTDTQYF. The CDR3 region has the DNA TGCGCCAGCAGCTTGGGGTCTAGCACAGATACGCAGTATTTT.